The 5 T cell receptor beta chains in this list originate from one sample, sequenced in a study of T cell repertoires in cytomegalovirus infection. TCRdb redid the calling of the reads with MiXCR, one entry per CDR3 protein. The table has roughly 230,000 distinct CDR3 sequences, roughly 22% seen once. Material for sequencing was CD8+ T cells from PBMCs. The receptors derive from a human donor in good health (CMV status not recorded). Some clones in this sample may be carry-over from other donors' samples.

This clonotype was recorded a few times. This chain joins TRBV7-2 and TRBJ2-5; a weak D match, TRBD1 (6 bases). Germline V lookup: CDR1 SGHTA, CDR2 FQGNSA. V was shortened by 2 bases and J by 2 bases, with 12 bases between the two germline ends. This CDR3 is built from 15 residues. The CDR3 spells CASSLRQVEQETQYF. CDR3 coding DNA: TGTGCCAGCAGCTTACGACAGGTTGAGCAAGAGACCCAGTACTTC.

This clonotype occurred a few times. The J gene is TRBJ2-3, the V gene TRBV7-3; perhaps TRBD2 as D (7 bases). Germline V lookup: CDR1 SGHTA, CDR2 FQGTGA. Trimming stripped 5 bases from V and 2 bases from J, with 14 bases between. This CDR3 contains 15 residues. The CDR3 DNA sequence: TGTGCCAGCAGCCCCTACGGGGGGCCCACAGATACGCAGTATTTT. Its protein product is CASSPYGGPTDTQYF.

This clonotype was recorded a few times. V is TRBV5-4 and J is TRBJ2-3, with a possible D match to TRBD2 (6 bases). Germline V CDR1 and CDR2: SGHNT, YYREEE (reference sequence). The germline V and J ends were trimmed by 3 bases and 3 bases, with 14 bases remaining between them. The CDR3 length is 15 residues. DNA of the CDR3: TGTGCCAGCAGCTCGTTCGGCGGGGCTACAGATACGCAGTATTTT. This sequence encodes CASSSFGGATDTQYF.

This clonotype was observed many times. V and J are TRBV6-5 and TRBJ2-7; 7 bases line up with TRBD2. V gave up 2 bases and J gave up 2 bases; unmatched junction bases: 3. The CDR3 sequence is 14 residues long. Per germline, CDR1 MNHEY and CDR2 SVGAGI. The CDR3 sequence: CASSYGEGTYEQYF. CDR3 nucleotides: TGTGCCAGCAGTTACGGGGAGGGGACCTACGAGCAGTACTTC.

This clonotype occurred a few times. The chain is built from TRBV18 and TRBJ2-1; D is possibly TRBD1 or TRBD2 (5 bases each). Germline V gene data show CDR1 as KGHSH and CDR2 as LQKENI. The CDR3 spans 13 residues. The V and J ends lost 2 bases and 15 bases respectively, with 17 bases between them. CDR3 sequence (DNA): TGTGCCAGCTCACCAGAGGGGACCCTGAAAACGTTCTTC. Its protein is CASSPEGTLKTFF.